This TCR beta chain was profiled in a study of blood T cell repertoires in COVID-19. On the study more broadly: Samples taken during acute and convalescent COVID-19 were collected in the United States, Italy and Spain.

Some clones are missing from TCRdb's copy, which holds only in-frame ones; the method was immunoSEQ multiplex PCR. The table lists more than 200,000 clones, about 90% of them singletons, with under 4% in the top ten. The CDR3 consists of 18 residues. The germline V gene has CDR1 SGDLS and CDR2 YYNGEE. Germline trimming cut 5 bases from V and 2 bases from J; bases unmatched to any gene: 12. This receptor was taken from a man between 18 and 35 years old with active or convalescent COVID-19. The V and J genes are TRBV9 and TRBJ2-3, with 12 bases lining up with TRBD2. Input material: peripheral blood. The CDR3 loop is CASRAINGLAGSTDTQYF. For the CDR3, the DNA is TGTGCCAGCAGAGCAATTAACGGACTAGCGGGGTCCACAGATACGCAGTATTTT.